This T cell receptor (beta chain) was documented in a study of blood T cell repertoires in COVID-19. The wider study: The origin of the acute and convalescent COVID-19 samples was the United States, Italy and Spain. The analysed material was cDNA or gDNA that came from T cells, B-cell-depleted T cells, or PBMCs.

This CDR3 region has 15 residues. Unmatched junction bases numbered 7, after V lost 4 bases and J lost 5 bases. In germline, CDR1 is SGHNT, CDR2 YYREEE (reference sequence). Per the original data handling: Estimates of nucleated cell counts were drawn from the amplification of reference gene primers. Repertoires were generated with immunoSEQ multiplex PCR, while TCRdb's copy carries only in-frame clones and drops some. V and J calls and clone size are as listed in that table; D and trimming were resolved from the DNA. The sample lists a few hundred thousand clones, about 86% occurring once. This chain uses TRBV5-4 with TRBJ1-5; 9 positions agree with TRBD1. This clonotype was sampled from a man between 45 and 60 years old with active or convalescent COVID-19. The sequencing input was peripheral blood. The CDR3 region has the DNA TGTGCCAGCAGCCTGGACAGGGGTGAGGATCAGCCCCAGCATTTT. It yields the protein CASSLDRGEDQPQHF.